The sample holds a few counts of the clone carrying this TCR beta chain. Its antigen remains unknown. The entry originates in a study of beta chain features in type 1 diabetes. Study-level information: Healthy donors resembled patients in age, gender and cell yields. General study findings and limits: Still unanswered here is whether HLA type influences TCRB rearrangement. There was a moderate but significant shortening of TCRB CDR3s in all four CD4+ subsets of Type 1 diabetes patients.

The J segment lost 2 bases and the V segment lost 4 bases, leaving 9 bases of the junction unmatched. Per the germline V gene, CDR1 is MGHRA and CDR2 is YSYEKL. The CDR3 has 16 amino acids. All of the isolated RNA was reverse transcribed, so expressed TCRB transcripts were sequenced. The method was immunoSEQ multiplex PCR; TCRdb's version includes in-frame clones alone and lacks a portion of them. The sample records about 700,000 clones, 13% being singletons. Post-sort purity exceeded 95% for all sorted populations. Sequenced material: naive CD4+ T cells from blood. This sequence joins TRBV4-1 and TRBJ2-7; 9 nucleotides match TRBD1. This sequence originates from a man aged 18-30 years with type 1 diabetes. DNA of the CDR3: TGCGCCAGCAGCCCGGGACAGGGACAGGCGGCCTACGAGCAGTACTTC. As protein: CASSPGQGQAAYEQYF.